Below, 32 T cell receptor beta chains from the same sample are listed, as sequenced in a study of T cells after yellow fever vaccination. TCRdb re-called the 5' RACE reads with MiXCR, one entry per CDR3 protein. There are some 500,000 distinct CDR3 sequences in the sample; approximately 13% occur only once, and 11% to 15% lies in the top ten. Material: PBMCs, obtained on the day of the yellow fever booster vaccination. These receptors were obtained from a man aged 25-45 years who received the YFV17D yellow fever vaccine.

The chain is built from TRBV4-3 and TRBJ1-2; D uncertain. Germline V gene lookup returns CDR1 LGHNA and CDR2 YSLEER. The CDR3 extends over 13 amino acids. V shed 0 bases and J shed 9 bases, with 11 bases lying between them. The chain's CDR3 is CASSQEAMGRYTF. DNA for the CDR3: TGCGCCAGCAGCCAAGAGGCAATGGGTCGCTACACCTTC.

This clonotype was recorded a few times. The gene calls are TRBV2 and TRBJ1-2, with D unclear. The germline CDR1 and CDR2 sequences are SNHLY and FYNNEI. V was cut by 10 bases and J by 8 bases, with 17 bases left in between. CDR3 length equals 12 residues. This CDR3 reads CAIYTGPNGYTF. CDR3 coding DNA: TGTGCCATCTATACCGGGCCAAACGGCTACACCTTC.

This clonotype appeared a few times. The chain combines TRBV20-1 with TRBJ2-1; maybe TRBD2 (5 bases). Germline V gives CDR1 DFQATT, CDR2 SNEGSKA (reference sequence). The CDR3 sequence is 15 residues long. V dropped 0 bases and J dropped 3 bases, with 12 bases sitting between them. CDR3 amino acids: CSARDKLANYNEQFF. The DNA of the CDR3 is TGCAGTGCTAGAGATAAGCTAGCCAACTACAATGAGCAGTTCTTC.

This chain uses TRBV29-1 with TRBJ2-3; no definite D call. The V end lost 4 bases, the J end lost 2 bases, and 4 bases lay between the germline ends. Per germline, CDR1 SQVTM and CDR2 ANQGSEA. CDR3 length: 11 amino acids. The CDR3 coding sequence is TGCAGCGTTGCCTACACAGATACGCAGTATTTT. Amino acid sequence: CSVAYTDTQYF.

In this sample, this clonotype turned up a few times. This rearrangement joins TRBV30 to TRBJ2-1, with D uncertain. Germline CDR1 GTSNPN, CDR2 SVGIG (reference sequence). This CDR3 has 10 residues. V was trimmed by 5 bases and J by 6 bases, leaving 5 bases between them. The CDR3 is CAWGSNEQFF. CDR3 coding DNA: TGTGCCTGGGGTAGCAATGAGCAGTTCTTC.

The rearrangement uses TRBV24-1 and TRBJ2-1; D is uncertain. This CDR3 has 15 residues. V was cut by 5 bases and J by 0 bases, with 10 bases left in between. CDR1 is KGHDR, CDR2 SFDVKD, per germline. The CDR3 is CATSVWGSSYNEQFF. In DNA, the CDR3 is TGTGCCACCAGTGTATGGGGAAGCTCCTACAATGAGCAGTTCTTC.

This clonotype was detected only a few times. The rearrangement joins TRBV28 to TRBJ1-2; 7 bases fit TRBD1. CDR1 MDHEN and CDR2 SYDVKM come from the germline V gene. V lost 4 bases, J lost 0 bases, and 11 bases stayed unmatched. There are 17 residues in the CDR3. This chain's CDR3 is CASSSIGTESSNYGYTF. The CDR3, as DNA: TGTGCCAGCAGTTCAATAGGGACAGAGTCTTCTAACTATGGCTACACCTTC.

Only a few counts were recorded for this clonotype. V gene TRBV13 combines with J gene TRBJ2-1; D gene uncertain. V was shortened by 1 base and J by 5 bases, with 12 bases between the two germline ends. The V gene's germline CDR1 is PRHDT and CDR2 FYEKMQ (reference sequence). This CDR3 contains 15 residues. The CDR3, as DNA: TGTGCCAGCAGCTTAGTAACAGCGCAACACAATGAGCAGTTCTTC. Translating it yields CASSLVTAQHNEQFF.

This clonotype was counted a few times. J is TRBJ2-1 and V is TRBV5-1; tentative D call: TRBD1 (5 bases). This CDR3 spans 15 amino acids. Deletions cut 6 bases from V and 4 bases from J, with 17 bases between. The germline V gene has CDR1 SGHRS and CDR2 YFSETQ. The CDR3 sequence: CASTLRTAGYNEQFF. For the CDR3, the DNA is TGCGCCAGCACCTTAAGGACCGCAGGGTACAATGAGCAGTTCTTC.

V gene TRBV7-6 combines with J gene TRBJ2-1, with unresolved D. V gave up 1 base and J gave up 0 bases, with 13 bases separating them. In germline, CDR1 is SGHVS, CDR2 FNYEAQ. The CDR3 sequence is 17 residues long. The CDR3 region has the DNA TGTGCCAGCAGCTTAGGAGTCAGGCCCGGCTCCTACAATGAGCAGTTCTTC. Its translation is CASSLGVRPGSYNEQFF.

V usage is TRBV12-3 or TRBV12-4 and J usage is TRBJ2-7; TRBD2 agrees at 7 bases. J gave up 2 bases and V 7 bases, and 11 bases lay outside the gene matches. The CDR3 consists of 15 residues. The CDR3 nucleotides read TGTGCCAGCACCCTAGGGGAGGGGTTCGCCTACGAGCAGTACTTC. Translation: CASTLGEGFAYEQYF.

This clonotype was observed a few times. V usage is TRBV11-3 and J usage is TRBJ1-5; D uncertain. Germline V gives CDR1 SGHNT, CDR2 YENEEA. The V and J ends lost 4 bases and 5 bases respectively, with 12 bases between them. The CDR3 totals 14 residues. The CDR3 DNA is TGTGCCAGCAGCTCTTTCCGTAGGTATCAGCCCCAGCATTTT. Its translation: CASSSFRRYQPQHF.

This clonotype was seen only a few times. This sequence joins TRBV6-2 or TRBV6-3 and TRBJ2-7; the D is unclear. The germline V gene has CDR1 MNHEY and CDR2 SVGEGT. V was clipped by 6 bases and J by 3 bases, with 9 bases between them. This CDR3 spans 12 amino acids. The CDR3 DNA follows: TGTGCCAGCAGGACCTTGGACTACGAGCAGTACTTC. It specifies CASRTLDYEQYF.

The chain has TRBV20-1 and TRBJ2-1, with a tentative D call TRBD1 (5 bases). Germline V gene data show CDR1 as DFQATT and CDR2 as SNEGSKA (reference sequence). The CDR3 covers 16 residues. V was shortened by 0 bases and J by 2 bases, with 14 bases between the two germline ends. The CDR3 loop reads CSARDQGAPTYNEQFF. The CDR3 coding sequence is TGCAGTGCTAGAGATCAGGGCGCCCCCACCTACAATGAGCAGTTCTTC.

This chain joins TRBV14 and TRBJ2-3, with TRBD1 matching over 12 bases. V was clipped by 3 bases and J by 4 bases; unmatched bases: 11. CDR1 and CDR2 (germline): SGHDN, FVKESK. This CDR3 contains 18 residues. The CDR3 DNA follows: TGTGCCAGCAGCCACGGCCGGGACAGGGGGCTTTCTCCAGATACGCAGTATTTT. It yields the protein CASSHGRDRGLSPDTQYF.

This chain joins TRBV29-1 and TRBJ2-7; D is possibly TRBD1 (7 bases). This CDR3 has 11 residues. Germline V gene data show CDR1 as SQVTM and CDR2 as ANQGSEA. V shed 6 bases and J shed 6 bases, with 12 bases lying between them. The CDR3 protein is CSVNRGLEQYF. Written as DNA, the CDR3 is TGCAGCGTCAACAGGGGACTCGAGCAGTACTTC.

The chain couples TRBV11-3 to TRBJ2-1; either TRBD1 or TRBD2 may fit D (5 bases each). The V gene's germline CDR1 is SGHNT and CDR2 YENEEA. This CDR3 region has 14 residues. V lost 3 bases and J 8 bases, leaving 14 bases between the germline ends. The DNA of the CDR3 is TGTGCCAGCAGCTTTGGGGGAGATCGGTATGAGCAGTTCTTC. It yields the protein CASSFGGDRYEQFF.

The chain couples TRBV11-2 to TRBJ1-1; a weak D match, TRBD1 (6 bases). Germline-derived CDR1 and CDR2 are SGHAT and FQNNGV. This CDR3 spans 12 amino acids. V shed 2 bases and J shed 8 bases, with 9 bases lying between them. CDR3 nucleotides: TGTGCCAGCAGCTTACTTCAGGGGGAAGCTTTCTTT. Protein product: CASSLLQGEAFF.

This clonotype was seen only a few times. The chain combines TRBV7-9 with TRBJ2-7, with D possibly matching TRBD1 (6 bases). The CDR3 is 15 amino acids. Trimming shortened V by 4 bases and J by 4 bases, and 17 bases separated the two germline ends. Germline values: CDR1 SEHNR, CDR2 FQNEAQ (reference sequence). This chain's CDR3 is CASSSLTGLHYEQYF. DNA of the CDR3: TGTGCCAGCAGCTCCCTAACAGGGTTACATTACGAGCAGTACTTC.

This clonotype has just a few counts. The rearrangement uses TRBV5-6 and TRBJ1-5, with D possibly matching TRBD1 (5 bases). Germline V gives CDR1 SGHDT, CDR2 YYEEEE. The CDR3 sequence is 15 residues long. With 3 bases removed from V and 1 base from J, the gap between germline ends came to 11 bases. CDR3 nucleotide sequence: TGTGCCAGCAGCTCTCAGAAGGGGAGCAATCAGCCCCAGCATTTT. Its translation: CASSSQKGSNQPQHF.

The V call is TRBV12-3 or TRBV12-4, the J call TRBJ2-7, with TRBD1 identical over 8 bases. The CDR3 is 13 amino acids. Germline trimming cut 4 bases from V and 4 bases from J; bases unmatched to any gene: 3. As DNA, the CDR3 is TGTGCCAGCAGTTCCAGACAGGGGTACGAGCAGTACTTC. As protein: CASSSRQGYEQYF.

This clonotype has a handful of counts. V is TRBV5-1 and J is TRBJ2-1, with a tentative D call TRBD2 (6 bases). The CDR3 is 13 amino acids. The V gene's germline CDR1 is SGHRS and CDR2 YFSETQ. The germline V and J ends were trimmed by 4 bases and 7 bases, with 12 bases remaining between them. The CDR3 protein is CASSEGTLNEQFF. The CDR3 DNA is TGCGCCAGCAGCGAGGGGACTTTAAATGAGCAGTTCTTC. The whole variable domain, remainder taken from reference TRBV5-1 and TRBJ2-1, is KAGVTQTPRYLIKTRGQQVTLSCSPISGHRSVSWYQQTPGQGLQFLFEYFSETQRNKGNFPGRFSGRQFSNSRSEMNVSTLELGDSALYLCASSEGTLNEQFFGPGTRLTVL.

This clonotype was counted between two and nine times. This chain uses TRBV20-1 with TRBJ2-7; TRBD2 matches 10 bases. The CDR3 contains 14 residues. The trim removed 3 bases at V and 5 bases at J, leaving 7 bases unmatched. Germline V gives CDR1 DFQATT, CDR2 SNEGSKA (reference sequence). The CDR3 spells CSARVLAGVHEQYF. The CDR3 nucleotides are TGCAGTGCTAGGGTCCTAGCGGGAGTCCACGAGCAGTACTTC.

The rearrangement joins TRBV27 to TRBJ2-5, with a tentative D call TRBD1 (8 bases). Trimming removed 6 bases at V and 2 bases at J, with 16 bases between. The CDR3 sequence is 15 residues long. Germline-derived CDR1 and CDR2 are MNHEY and SMNVEV (reference sequence). CDR3: CASSLQGGRQETQYF. The CDR3 coding sequence is TGTGCCAGCAGCCTACAGGGGGGGAGGCAAGAGACCCAGTACTTC.

This chain joins TRBV18 and TRBJ1-5; perhaps TRBD1 as D (5 bases). Germline CDR1 is KGHSH and CDR2 is LQKENI. Trimming shortened V by 3 bases and J by 1 base, and 16 bases separated the two germline ends. CDR3 length: 17 residues. The CDR3: CASSPGRGEVSNQPQHF. For the CDR3, the DNA is TGTGCCAGCTCACCCGGGAGGGGAGAAGTGAGCAATCAGCCCCAGCATTTT.

The chain is built from TRBV12-3 or TRBV12-4 and TRBJ1-2; TRBD1 aligns across 8 bases. The V and J ends lost 6 bases and 4 bases, in that order; junction bases with no gene match: 10. This CDR3 contains 15 residues. The CDR3 loop is CASSSTGTGTYGYTF. For the CDR3, the DNA is TGTGCCAGCAGCTCTACCGGGACAGGAACCTATGGCTACACCTTC.

This clonotype was recorded a few times. This chain links TRBV6-2 or TRBV6-3 with TRBJ2-1, with TRBD2 identical over 14 bases. CDR3 length equals 18 residues. Germline values: CDR1 MNHEY, CDR2 SVGEGT. V lost 2 bases, J lost 2 bases, and 5 bases stayed unmatched. The CDR3, as DNA: TGTGCCAGCAGTTACCCCAGGACTAGCGGGAGGCCCTACAATGAGCAGTTCTTC. This sequence encodes CASSYPRTSGRPYNEQFF.

The chain couples TRBV5-6 to TRBJ1-2; D is unresolved. The CDR3 sequence is 14 residues long. CDR1 and CDR2 from the germline V gene are SGHDT and YYEEEE. Trimming pared 2 bases from V and 10 bases from J, leaving 18 bases between. In DNA form, the CDR3 reads TGTGCCAGCAGCTTCCGGCGCCCAGTTACAGTCTACACCTTC. Protein sequence: CASSFRRPVTVYTF.

This clonotype was counted a few times. This chain's CDR3 is CASGSGSAYEQYF. The CDR3 region has the DNA TGTGCCAGCGGGTCGGGAAGCGCCTACGAGCAGTACTTC. The chain uses TRBV9 and TRBJ2-7, with D tentatively TRBD2 (5 bases). Trimming removed 7 bases at V and 2 bases at J, with 13 bases between. The CDR3 spans 13 residues. The germline gives CDR1 SGDLS, CDR2 YYNGEE.

This clonotype came up a few times. V gene TRBV25-1 combines with J gene TRBJ1-6, with D possibly TRBD1 on 5 matching bases. CDR3 size: 15 residues. V lost 6 bases and J lost 6, with 15 bases in between. Germline V gene sequence: CDR1 MGHDK, CDR2 SYGVNS. The DNA for the CDR3 is TGTGCCAGCAGCCCGGGGAAAGGGGTTAATTCACCCCTCCACTTT. Residues: CASSPGKGVNSPLHF.

The chain recombines TRBV28 with TRBJ2-5; 9 positions match TRBD2. Germline CDR1 reads MDHEN; CDR2 reads SYDVKM. The V and J ends lost 5 bases and 1 base, in that order; junction bases with no gene match: 11. This CDR3 spans 17 amino acids. The CDR3 DNA is TGTGCCAGCAGTCCTCCCAACGGGCGGGAGGGCCAAGAGACCCAGTACTTC. Encoded protein: CASSPPNGREGQETQYF.

The rearrangement links TRBV20-1 to TRBJ2-3, with D unresolved. Trimming stripped 1 base from V and 0 bases from J, with 5 bases between. The germline V gene has CDR1 DFQATT and CDR2 SNEGSKA (reference sequence). The CDR3 has 13 residues. In DNA form, the CDR3 reads TGCAGTGCTAGAGTGAAGAGCACAGATACGCAGTATTTT. Protein product: CSARVKSTDTQYF.